Reported below is one T cell receptor beta chain. Generated by immunoSEQ multiplex PCR, the TCRdb table keeps only in-frame clones and is missing some. Of hundreds of thousands of clones in the sample, about 86% are singletons; the top ten hold about 4%. The sample belongs to a study of blood T cell repertoires in COVID-19. Self-reported history from a screening survey and questionnaire set each donor's cohort. The germline V gene has CDR1 MNHEY and CDR2 SMNVEV (reference sequence). The trim removed 5 bases at V and 6 bases at J, leaving 5 bases unmatched. The CDR3 sequence is 14 residues long. This TCR was sampled from a woman between 25 and 40 years old who had been exposed to COVID-19. Input material: PBMCs or T cells enriched from blood (not recorded which). The rearrangement uses TRBV27 and TRBJ1-5; the match to TRBD1 covers 9 bases. CDR3 region: CASSGTGMGQPQHF. Written as DNA, the CDR3 is TGTGCCAGCAGTGGGACAGGGATGGGTCAGCCCCAGCATTTT.